This T cell receptor beta chain stems from a study of shared clonotypes between healthy human individuals. The study's findings and limits: Unshared clonotypes carried lower generation probabilities than those common to all four donors. Exclusively blood specimens were collected; tissue repertoires likely differ.

Trimming removed 2 bases from V and 8 bases from J; junction bases left unmatched: 14. The germline gives CDR1 SGHVS, CDR2 FQNEAQ. The CDR3 is 19 amino acids. CD45RO-negative, CCR7-positively selected cells formed the naive CD8 fraction, excluding terminally differentiated effector memory CD45RA+ cells. The material for each subset, its genomic DNA, was split evenly across several immunoSEQ plates. Measured with immunoSEQ multiplex PCR; TCRdb has only the in-frame clones, and not every one. Among about 1.9 million clones, around 95% were seen once, and the ten largest hold more than 1.5%. As regards this clone: Its antigen is as yet unknown.

This receptor was obtained from a man aged 18 to 30 in good health. Some clones in this sample may be carry-over from other donors' samples. The sequencing input was naive CD8+ T cells from PBMCs. This chain connects TRBV7-8 to TRBJ2-1; 14 bases fit TRBD2. The CDR3 spells CASSLRLAGGVDSLDEQFF. For the CDR3, the DNA is TGTGCCAGCAGCTTAAGACTAGCGGGAGGGGTGGATAGTTTGGATGAGCAGTTCTTC.